These 7 T cell receptor beta chains came from one sample sequenced in a study of chemoradiotherapy in HPV16-positive cancers. Sequencing used immunoSEQ multiplex PCR; TCRdb keeps in-frame clones, though not all of them. The data hold 15,000 to 20,000 clones, with around three quarters observed a single time. This specimen was tumor tissue, taken from a patient who underwent chemoradiotherapy. The receptors shown here come from a human donor with HPV-associated anogenital cancer.

The chain joins TRBV5-1 to TRBJ2-2; the D gene is possibly TRBD1 (6 bases). The CDR3 is 16 residues long. The germline V and J ends were trimmed by 1 base and 1 base, with 11 bases remaining between them. Germline CDR1 and CDR2: SGHRS and YFSETQ. The DNA for the CDR3 is TGCGCCAGCAGCTTGAGACCGGGACAGAACACCGGGGAGCTGTTTTTT. This codes for CASSLRPGQNTGELFF.

The V and J genes are TRBV7-9 and TRBJ2-3, with 11 bases aligning to TRBD2. CDR3 length: 15 amino acids. CDR1 SEHNR and CDR2 FQNEAQ come from the germline V gene (reference sequence). The trim removed 3 bases at V and 5 bases at J, leaving 4 bases unmatched. The CDR3 sequence is CASSLKLAGVDTQYF. The DNA of the CDR3 is TGTGCCAGCAGCTTGAAACTAGCGGGAGTAGATACGCAGTATTTT.

The count of this clone is one. The chain carries TRBV6-5 and TRBJ2-4, with D maybe TRBD1 (6 bases). Trimming pared 3 bases from V and 2 bases from J, leaving 8 bases between. CDR3 length: 14 residues. Germline assignment: CDR1 MNHEY and CDR2 SVGAGI. The CDR3 DNA follows: TGTGCCAGCAGTTATGGGGGCCCCAAAAACATTCAGTACTTC. Encoded protein: CASSYGGPKNIQYF.

In its sample, this clone was seen a few times. CDR3 nucleotides: TGCGCCAGCAGTACTAGCTATGAGCAGTTCTTC. This encodes CASSTSYEQFF. The chain employs TRBV4-1 and TRBJ2-1; weak D call: TRBD2 (6 bases). The CDR3 runs to 11 residues. Per the germline V gene, CDR1 is MGHRA and CDR2 is YSYEKL. V dropped 6 bases and J dropped 8 bases, with 8 bases sitting between them.

The rearrangement links TRBV7-9 to TRBJ2-5; perhaps TRBD1 as D (6 bases). CDR1 and CDR2 (germline): SEHNR, FQNEAQ (reference sequence). The CDR3 spans 14 residues. The germline V and J ends were trimmed by 0 bases and 1 base, with 6 bases remaining between them. CDR3 protein: CASSLAGGQETQYF. The CDR3 region has the DNA TGTGCCAGCAGCTTAGCAGGGGGCCAAGAGACCCAGTACTTC.

V and J are TRBV19 and TRBJ2-2, with 9 nucleotides matching TRBD2. V shed 7 bases, J shed 8 bases, and the junction held 11 bases outside the gene matches. Germline values: CDR1 LNHDA, CDR2 SQIVND (reference sequence). The CDR3 is made up of 15 amino acids. CDR3 DNA sequence: TGTGCCAGTATTCCTAATAGCGGGGGCCGGGGGGAGCTGTTTTTT. This gives the protein CASIPNSGGRGELFF. Together with reference TRBV19 and TRBJ2-2, the CDR3 gives the full variable domain: DGGITQSPKYLFRKEGQNVTLSCEQNLNHDAMYWYRQDPGQGLRLIYYSQIVNDFQKGDIAEGYSVSREKKESFPLTVTSAQKNPTAFYLCASIPNSGGRGELFFGEGSRLTVL.

This sequence joins TRBV30 and TRBJ2-7, with D perhaps assigned TRBD1 or TRBD2 (5 bases each). The ends were cut back, 2 bases at V and 6 bases at J, with 8 bases in the middle. The CDR3 contains 11 residues. Germline CDR1 and CDR2: GTSNPN and SVGIG (reference sequence). The CDR3 spells CAWSWGSEQYF. The CDR3 DNA reads as TGTGCCTGGAGTTGGGGGTCCGAGCAGTACTTC.